This T cell receptor beta chain was sequenced for a study of blood T cells in healthy people across ages. Study conclusions and caveats: Aged donors had fewer naive CD4+ cells and lower diversity than long-lived donors.

Primers used in a second PCR of about 6 to 11 cycles were a sample-barcoded 5' primer and a J-beta primer mix. CDR3-containing paired-end reads numbering at least 2.5 million came from each sample. Via MiXCR, TCRdb re-called the 5' RACE reads, giving one row per CDR3 protein. This sample has 1.6 million or so distinct CDR3 sequences, with roughly 32% found just once. The CDR3 has 14 residues. Trimming removed 5 bases at V and 6 bases at J, with 15 bases between. Turning to this clonotype: Its antigen is still unknown.

The sequence came from a woman between 25 and 40 years old in good health. The sequencing input was blood. The rearrangement links TRBV6-7 to TRBJ2-3; D remains ambiguous. TRBV6-7 has ORF status, its function being uncertain. CDR3 DNA: TGTGCCAGCAGTAGCCTTAGCCCTGAGGATACGCAGTATTTT. Residues: CASSSLSPEDTQYF.